This T cell receptor beta chain originates from a study of T cell responses to AZD1222 COVID-19 vaccine. Clones were read by immunoSEQ multiplex PCR, and TCRdb kept only the in-frame ones, dropping some. The table lists 150,000 to 170,000 clones, 90% of them singletons. This clone was counted once. This receptor was obtained from an adult in good health. The sample here was peripheral blood, taken on day 0 of AZD1222 vaccination.

CDR3 bases: TGCGCCAGCAGCTCCCTGCGGAGGGCCGTCAATGAAGCTTTCTTT. Protein product: CASSSLRRAVNEAFF. The rearrangement links TRBV5-1 to TRBJ1-1; no firm D call. The CDR3 is 15 residues long. Germline CDR1 SGHRS, CDR2 YFSETQ. Trimming shortened V by 3 bases and J by 7 bases, and 19 bases separated the two germline ends.